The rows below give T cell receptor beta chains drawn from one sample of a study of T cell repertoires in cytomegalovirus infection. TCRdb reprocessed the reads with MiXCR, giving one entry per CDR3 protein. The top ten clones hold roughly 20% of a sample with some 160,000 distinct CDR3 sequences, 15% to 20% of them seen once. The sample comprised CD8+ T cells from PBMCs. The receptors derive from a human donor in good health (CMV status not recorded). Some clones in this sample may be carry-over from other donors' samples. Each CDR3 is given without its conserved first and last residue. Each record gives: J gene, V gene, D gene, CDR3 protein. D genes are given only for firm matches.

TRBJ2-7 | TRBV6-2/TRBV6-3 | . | ASSVQGSAPYEQY
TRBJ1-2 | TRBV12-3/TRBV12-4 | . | ASSPEGAAKGGYT
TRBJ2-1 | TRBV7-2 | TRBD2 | ASSRLAGAREQF
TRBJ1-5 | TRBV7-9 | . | ASSLAGDQPQH
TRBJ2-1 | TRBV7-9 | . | ASSEVRDVKDEQF
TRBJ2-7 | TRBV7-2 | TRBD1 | ASSSPGTGNYEQY
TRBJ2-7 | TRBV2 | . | ASSGAGYDEQY
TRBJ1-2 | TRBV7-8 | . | ASSSKLGNGYT
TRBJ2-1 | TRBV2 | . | ASGITYNEQF
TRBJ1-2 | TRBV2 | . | ASSDLSNYGYT
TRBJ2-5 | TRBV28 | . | ASSLWVADGMPETQY
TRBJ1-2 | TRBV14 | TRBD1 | ASSQVGKGTGGNYGYT
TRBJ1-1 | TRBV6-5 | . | ASSPLQTGLNTEAF
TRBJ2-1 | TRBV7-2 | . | ASSLGRVLQF
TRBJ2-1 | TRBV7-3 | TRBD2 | ASSTSGLAGYNEQF
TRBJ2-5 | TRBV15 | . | ATSRVIQETQY
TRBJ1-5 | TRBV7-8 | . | ASSLGTGVWQPQH
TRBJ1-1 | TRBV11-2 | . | ASRGQLNTEAF
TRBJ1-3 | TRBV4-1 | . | ASSDGTFSGNTIY
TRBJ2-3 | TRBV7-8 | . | ASSLPSRGTAGDTQY
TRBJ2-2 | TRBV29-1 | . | SVADANTGELF
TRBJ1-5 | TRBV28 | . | ASSLVGRRDQPQH
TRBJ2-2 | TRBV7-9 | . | ASSWMNTGELF
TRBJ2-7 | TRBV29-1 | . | SVEPIGGYEQY
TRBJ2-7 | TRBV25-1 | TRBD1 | ASSELGQALSYEQY
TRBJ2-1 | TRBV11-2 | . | ASSLDPAGSYNEQF
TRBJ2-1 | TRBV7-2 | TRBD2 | ASSATSGDLYEQF
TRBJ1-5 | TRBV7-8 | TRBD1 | ASSALQGPSQPQH
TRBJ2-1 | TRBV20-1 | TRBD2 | SATTVSGSSLEQF
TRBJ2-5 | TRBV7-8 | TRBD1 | ASSLVRQGETQY
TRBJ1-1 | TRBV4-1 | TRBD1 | ASSQDQRTGGEAF
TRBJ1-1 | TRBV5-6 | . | ASTISGRNTEAF
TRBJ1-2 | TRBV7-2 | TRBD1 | ASSLSLTGGGYGYT
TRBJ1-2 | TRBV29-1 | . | SVDMDYYGYT
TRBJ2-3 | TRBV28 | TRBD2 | ASSRTSGTDTQY
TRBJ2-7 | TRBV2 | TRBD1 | ASSSGQGYEQY
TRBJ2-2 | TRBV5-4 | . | ASSPQGADTGELF
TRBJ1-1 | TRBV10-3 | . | AISEAGLTEAF
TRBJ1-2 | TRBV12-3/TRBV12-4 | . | ASSLSVAGALDGYT
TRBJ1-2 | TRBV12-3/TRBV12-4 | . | ASSLLGGVGYT
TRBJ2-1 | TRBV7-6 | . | ASSLGGGAPYNEQF
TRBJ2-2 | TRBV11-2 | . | ASSLVPQRLNTGELF
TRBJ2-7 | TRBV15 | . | ATSRVPAYEQY
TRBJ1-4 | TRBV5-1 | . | ASSTGTSYKEKLF
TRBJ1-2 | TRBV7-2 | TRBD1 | ASSPFLTGGNYGYT
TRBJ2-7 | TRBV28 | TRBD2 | ASSLRLAEGSYEQY
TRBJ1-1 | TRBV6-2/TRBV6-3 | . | ASSALMNTEAF
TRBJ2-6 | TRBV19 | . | ASSISSSGANVLT